What follows are 30 T cell receptor beta chains derived from one specimen sequenced in a study of T cells in Graves' hyperthyroidism and ophthalmopathy. Using RNA transcripts as the source, TCR beta CDR3 regions were amplified. TCR CDR3 regions were first amplified by RT-PCR with HTBI primers. TCRdb re-analysed the multiplex PCR reads in MiXCR, keeping a single row per CDR3 protein. The sample gives some 740,000 distinct CDR3 sequences, around 15% of which show up once; roughly 10% is in the top ten. The sample comprised blood. These receptors all come from a woman in her late teens or twenties with Graves' hyperthyroidism.

For this clonotype: A much larger clone lies one base from this, so it may be a read error. The chain uses TRBV15 and TRBJ2-1; 9 nucleotides line up with TRBD2. Germline loops: CDR1 LNHNV, CDR2 YYDKDF (reference sequence). This CDR3 comprises 15 residues. DNA for the CDR3: TGTGCCACCAGCAGTTCTTATAGCGGGAGCTATGAGCAGTCCTTC. Translation: CATSSSYSGSYEQSF. The full variable domain, completed using reference TRBV15 and TRBJ2-1, is DAMVIQNPRYQVTQFGKPVTLSCSQTLNHNVMYWYQQKSSQAPKLLFHYYDKDFNNEADTPDNFQSRRPNTSFCFLDIRSPGLGDTAMYLCATSSSYSGSYEQSFGPGTRLTVL.

As to this clonotype: One end of the junction does not line up with germline, which may come from a read error. V and J are TRBV28 and TRBJ2-7; TRBD2 might be the D (7 bases). The CDR3 has 14 amino acids. CDR1 is MDHEN, CDR2 SYDVKM, per germline. The DNA for the CDR3 is TGTGCCAGCAGTTTGTCCGTAGGGGGGGTATTGAGAGACTTC. Its translation is CASSLSVGGVLRDF.

This clonotype was counted many times. V and J are TRBV19 and TRBJ2-7, with D perhaps matching TRBD1 (6 bases). Germline V gene lookup returns CDR1 LNHDA and CDR2 SQIVND (reference sequence). V lost 5 bases and J 5 bases, leaving 19 bases between the germline ends. The CDR3 is 15 amino acids. The CDR3 nucleotides read TGTGCCAGTAGTGGTCGAGGCAGGGGAAATGACGAGCAGTACTTC. Protein sequence: CASSGRGRGNDEQYF.

V usage is TRBV7-9 and J usage is TRBJ2-3; 10 nucleotides line up with TRBD2. The junction had 5 bases not matched to a gene; V was cut back by 4 bases and J by 1 base. CDR3 length: 16 residues. CDR1 and CDR2 from the germline V gene are SEHNR and FQNEAQ (reference sequence). The CDR3 DNA sequence: TGTGCCAGCAGCTCCCCCGGGACTAGCGGCACAGATACGCAGTATTTT. Amino acids: CASSSPGTSGTDTQYF.

This clonotype has ten or more counts. This sequence joins TRBV11-2 and TRBJ2-3, with D tentatively TRBD2 (6 bases). V was shortened by 4 bases and J by 6 bases, with 11 bases between the two germline ends. Germline V gene data show CDR1 as SGHAT and CDR2 as FQNNGV. The CDR3 runs 13 residues. CDR3 loop: CASSSVLADTQYF. DNA of the CDR3: TGTGCCAGCAGCTCCGTCCTAGCGGATACGCAGTATTTT.

A word on this clonotype: An end of the junction does not agree with germline; a read error may underlie this. V is TRBV12-3 or TRBV12-4 and J is TRBJ2-1; 9 bases fit TRBD2. The CDR3 is 16 amino acids. The CDR3 protein is CATSLAGGRTDNEQFF. CDR3 DNA: TGTGCCACCAGTCTGGCGGGAGGGCGTACCGACAATGAGCAGTTCTTC.

Many counts were recorded for this clonotype. V is TRBV20-1 and J is TRBJ1-2; 7 bases fit TRBD1. Germline V gene sequence: CDR1 DFQATT, CDR2 SNEGSKA (reference sequence). The CDR3 is 13 residues long. V lost 0 bases and J lost 8; bases outside the gene matches: 6. The CDR3 nucleotides are TGCAGTGCTAGAGAAAGCTACAGGGGAGGCTACACCTTC. Protein product: CSARESYRGGYTF.

Many counts were recorded for this clonotype. The chain recombines TRBV29-1 with TRBJ1-1; no firm D call. The length of the CDR3 is 11 residues. From germline, CDR1 is SQVTM and CDR2 ANQGSEA. CDR3 DNA: TGCAGTGTACGAGGTAACACTGAAGCTTTCTTT. It codes for CSVRGNTEAFF.

This clonotype was observed a handful of times. One end of the junction varies from germline; a read error may be responsible. The chain uses TRBV2 and TRBJ1-5, with unresolved D. Germline V gene lookup returns CDR1 SNHLY and CDR2 FYNNEI. The CDR3 sequence is 13 residues long. In DNA, the CDR3 is TGTGCCAGCAGTCAATTAGCCGAAAGTCCCCGGCATTTT. Translating it yields CASSQLAESPRHF.

V is TRBV29-1 and J is TRBJ2-7; maybe TRBD2 (6 bases). The CDR3 is made up of 16 amino acids. Between the trimmed V and J ends, which lost 3 bases and 2 bases, there was a span of 20 bases. The germline gives CDR1 SQVTM, CDR2 ANQGSEA. The CDR3 loop is CSVDGLLAEYPYEQYF. CDR3 in DNA: TGCAGCGTTGATGGCCTACTAGCAGAGTACCCCTACGAGCAGTACTTC.

The sample holds many counts of this clonotype. The chain recombines TRBV5-1 with TRBJ2-1; 10 nucleotides line up with TRBD2. This CDR3 has 14 residues. Trimming removed 3 bases from V and 10 bases from J; junction bases left unmatched: 7. Per the germline V gene, CDR1 is SGHRS and CDR2 is YFSETQ. CDR3 sequence: CASSYRGTSVEQFF. As DNA, the CDR3 is TGCGCCAGCAGCTATCGCGGGACTAGCGTAGAGCAGTTCTTC.

On this clonotype itself: A much larger clone sits a single nucleotide away, making a read error possible. The J gene is TRBJ2-7, the V gene TRBV20-1; TRBD1 matches at 9 bases. The CDR3 has 15 residues. From germline, CDR1 is DFQATT and CDR2 SNEGSKA (reference sequence). CDR3 residues: CNAPTPGTGSYEQYF. CDR3 in DNA: TGCAATGCTCCCACCCCCGGGACAGGGTCCTACGAGCAGTACTTC.

This clonotype was recorded a few times. V is TRBV19 and J is TRBJ2-2; 14 bases are shared with TRBD2. The trim removed 8 bases at V and 6 bases at J, leaving 5 bases unmatched. The CDR3 covers 15 residues. Germline loops: CDR1 LNHDA, CDR2 SQIVND (reference sequence). The CDR3 region has the DNA TGTGCCAGTGGAAGACTAGCGGGAGGGTCCGGGGAGCTGTTTTTT. Translation: CASGRLAGGSGELFF.

This clonotype was detected a few times. V is TRBV20-1 and J is TRBJ2-5; D perhaps matches TRBD2 (6 bases). The CDR3 has 14 residues. Trimming removed 3 bases at V and 5 bases at J, with 16 bases between. The germline V gene encodes CDR1 DFQATT and CDR2 SNEGSKA (reference sequence). The CDR3 spells CSASWRDPRETQYF. CDR3 nucleotides: TGCAGTGCTAGCTGGCGGGACCCCAGGGAGACCCAGTACTTC.

This clonotype has only a few counts. This chain joins TRBV20-1 and TRBJ2-5, with D possibly matching TRBD2 (6 bases). This CDR3 region has 15 residues. Germline V gene lookup returns CDR1 DFQATT and CDR2 SNEGSKA (reference sequence). Deletions cut 6 bases from V and 4 bases from J, with 21 bases between. This CDR3 reads CSASTARGGVETQYF. The CDR3 DNA sequence: TGCAGTGCCTCCACCGCAAGGGGAGGAGTAGAGACCCAGTACTTC.

The chain employs TRBV2 and TRBJ2-2; the D gene could be TRBD1 or TRBD2 (5 bases each). The CDR3 contains 13 residues. The V end lost 3 bases, the J end lost 7 bases, and 9 bases lay between the germline ends. CDR1 and CDR2 from the germline V gene are SNHLY and FYNNEI. This CDR3 is CASSERGGGELFF. The DNA for the CDR3 is TGTGCCAGCAGTGAGAGGGGCGGCGGGGAGCTGTTTTTT. Full variable domain (outside the CDR3, taken from reference TRBV2 and TRBJ2-2): EPEVTQTPSHQVTQMGQEVILRCVPISNHLYFYWYRQILGQKVEFLVSFYNNEISEKSEIFDDQFSVERPDGSNFTLKIRSTKLEDSAMYFCASSERGGGELFFGEGSRLTVL.

This clonotype was detected ten times or more. This rearrangement joins TRBV29-1 to TRBJ2-1; 7 bases align to TRBD2. The germline CDR1 and CDR2 sequences are SQVTM and ANQGSEA. V shed 0 bases and J 11 bases; nucleotides not matched to a gene: 7. This CDR3 comprises 13 residues. The CDR3 DNA follows: TGCAGCGTTGAAGAAAGTTGGAGCGGGAAGCAGTTCTTC. Protein sequence: CSVEESWSGKQFF.

With regard to this clonotype: With a much larger clone just one base away, this may be a read error. In this CDR3 the conserved last residue, phenylalanine or tryptophan, is missing, so a read error is likely. This sequence joins TRBV9 and TRBJ2-7; 12 bases agree with TRBD2. Germline V gene data show CDR1 as SGDLS and CDR2 as YYNGEE. This CDR3 region has 18 residues. The V segment lost 3 bases and the J segment 0 bases; nucleotides outside the gene matches: 10. CDR3 loop: CASSAEGTSGFSSYEQYL. The DNA of the CDR3 is TGTGCCAGCAGCGCAGAAGGGACTAGCGGGTTCAGCTCCTACGAGCAGTACCTC.

This chain connects TRBV19 to TRBJ2-7; 8 nucleotides align to TRBD2. With V trimmed by 7 bases and J by 5 bases, 13 bases remained unmatched. The CDR3 is made up of 15 amino acids. The V gene's germline CDR1 is LNHDA and CDR2 SQIVND (reference sequence). This CDR3 reads CASTPSGSNPNEQYF. CDR3 nucleotides: TGTGCCAGTACCCCCAGCGGGAGTAACCCAAACGAGCAGTACTTC.

At least ten counts were recorded for this clonotype. The chain employs TRBV6-2 or TRBV6-3 and TRBJ2-7; 7 bases are shared with TRBD2. The V gene end was trimmed by 3 bases and the J gene end by 2 bases; junction bases not matched to a gene: 1. CDR3 size: 13 residues. Germline CDR1 is MNHEY and CDR2 is SVGEGT. CDR3 bases: TGTGCCAGCAGTTATGCGGGAGCCTACGAGCAGTACTTC. Translated, it gives CASSYAGAYEQYF.

This clonotype has ten or more counts. V and J are TRBV6-2 or TRBV6-3 and TRBJ2-7; 7 bases align to TRBD2. The J segment lost 7 bases and the V segment lost 4 bases, leaving 4 bases of the junction unmatched. CDR1 and CDR2 from the germline V gene are MNHEY and SVGEGT. The CDR3 extends over 12 amino acids. CDR3 in DNA: TGTGCCAGCAGTTCTCGCGGGAGAGAGCAGTACTTC. Protein: CASSSRGREQYF.

This clonotype was counted many times. This chain connects TRBV11-3 to TRBJ2-1; no clear D. Germline CDR1 SGHNT, CDR2 YENEEA. The V end lost 0 bases, the J end lost 0 bases, and 9 bases lay between the germline ends. CDR3 length: 16 residues. The CDR3 nucleotides read TGTGCCAGCAGCTTAGAGGGATTTAGCTCCTACAATGAGCAGTTCTTC. Protein product: CASSLEGFSSYNEQFF.

Notes on this clonotype: It may be a read error: a sequence one base away is much more abundant. The chain links TRBV5-1 to TRBJ2-4; unclear D gene. The CDR3 is 17 amino acids. The germline CDR1 and CDR2 sequences are SGHRS and YFSETQ. CDR3 coding DNA: TGCGCCAGCAGCTTGGTATCGAGGAGAAACGCCAAAAACACTCAGTACTTC. Protein: CASSLVSRRNAKNTQYF.

The rearrangement joins TRBV7-9 to TRBJ2-7; no clear D gene. Per the germline V gene, CDR1 is SEHNR and CDR2 is FQNEAQ (reference sequence). Trimming shortened V by 1 base and J by 7 bases, and 11 bases separated the two germline ends. This CDR3 is built from 13 residues. This CDR3 reads CASSLGVVDEQYF. CDR3 DNA sequence: TGTGCCAGCAGCTTAGGGGTTGTGGATGAGCAGTACTTC. Full variable domain (rest looked up from reference TRBV7-9 and TRBJ2-7): DTGVSQNPRHKITKRGQNVTFRCDPISEHNRLYWYRQTLGQGPEFLTYFQNEAQLEKSRLLSDRFSAERPKGSFSTLEIQRTEQGDSAMYLCASSLGVVDEQYFGPGTRLTVT.

A remark on this clonotype: At one boundary the junction diverges from the germline segment, which might be a read error. V is TRBV9 and J is TRBJ1-2; D gene uncertain. The length of the CDR3 is 14 residues. Per the germline V gene, CDR1 is SGDLS and CDR2 is YYNGEE. The CDR3 here is CANSVDVGNYGYTF. In DNA form, the CDR3 reads TGTGCCAACAGCGTAGATGTCGGTAACTATGGCTACACCTTC.

This clonotype was observed a few times. This chain connects TRBV7-2 to TRBJ2-7, with 11 bases aligning to TRBD1. This CDR3 contains 15 residues. Losses at the gene ends were 5 bases for V and 0 bases for J; bases not matched to a gene: 3. Germline assignment: CDR1 SGHTA and CDR2 FQGNSA. The CDR3 loop reads CASSHGTGGSYEQYF. DNA for the CDR3: TGTGCCAGCAGCCACGGGACAGGGGGCTCCTACGAGCAGTACTTC.

This clonotype was found a few times. The CDR3 DNA reads TGTGCCAGCAGTTCTTTCCTACCGACAGGGGATGGGGACACCATATATTTT. Amino acid sequence: CASSSFLPTGDGDTIYF. The rearrangement joins TRBV6-2 or TRBV6-3 to TRBJ1-3; 8 bases align to TRBD1. Germline assignment: CDR1 MNHEY and CDR2 SVGEGT. This CDR3 has 17 residues. Trimming took 4 bases from V and 8 from J; bases not matched to a gene: 16.

A note on this clonotype: This may be a read error, as it is one base from a much larger clone. The gene calls are TRBV5-6 and TRBJ2-1; D gene unclear. CDR1 is SGHDT and CDR2 is YYEEEE in the germline V gene. The CDR3 runs to 15 residues. CDR3: CASSLGLAIRNGQFF. The CDR3 DNA sequence: TGTGCCAGCAGCTTAGGTTTGGCAATTCGGAATGGGCAGTTCTTC. The full variable domain, completed using reference TRBV5-6 and TRBJ2-1, is DAGVTQSPTHLIKTRGQQVTLRCSPKSGHDTVSWYQQALGQGPQFIFQYYEEEERQRGNFPDRFSGHQFPNYSSELNVNALLLGDSALYLCASSLGLAIRNGQFFGPGTRLTVL.

This clonotype has at least ten counts. This chain joins TRBV5-8 and TRBJ2-7; 7 bases match TRBD2. This CDR3 contains 16 residues. The germline V gene has CDR1 SGHTS and CDR2 YDEGEE. The junction had 10 bases not matched to a gene; V was cut back by 4 bases and J by 0 bases. Written as DNA, the CDR3 is TGTGCCAGCAGCCCCAAGGCGGGAGCGAGCTCCTACGAGCAGTACTTC. Translating it yields CASSPKAGASSYEQYF.

This clonotype was observed many times. The V call is TRBV11-2, the J call TRBJ2-5, with 10 bases lining up with TRBD2. After removal of 4 bases from V and 2 bases from J, the junction contained 7 bases not matched to a gene. The CDR3 contains 16 residues. In germline, CDR1 is SGHAT, CDR2 FQNNGV. The CDR3 region has the DNA TGTGCCAGCAGCTCTCCCGGGACTAGCGCACAAGAGACCCAGTACTTC. The encoded protein is CASSSPGTSAQETQYF.